This record covers a single TCR beta chain. This clonotype was observed once. No antigen is known for it. No base-level quality is on record; no much larger clone is a single base apart. One read alone is weak evidence. Stable Graves' hyperthyroidism was defined as the absence of progression to ophthalmopathy over 18 months of follow-up. The hyperthyroidism patients were between 18 and 65 years old and newly diagnosed, with a disease duration of less than 2 months. The study excluded patients with uncontrolled infections, other autoimmune diseases, pregnancy or lactation. Clinical symptoms, serum thyroxine and TRAb, thyroid ultrasound, and orbital computed tomography formed the basis for the diagnoses. PBMCs were separated from roughly 9.6 ml of fresh peripheral blood using Ficoll-Paque density gradient centrifugation. Trizol reagent was used to extract total RNA, and RNA quality was then checked on an Agilent 2100 Bioanalyzer.

Its CDR3 holds 14 amino acids, cysteine through phenylalanine. Only the CDR3 portion is preserved as DNA: 42 bases, with reading frame beginning at the first base. The germline V gene (reference sequence) sets CDR1 to SEHNR and CDR2 to FQNEAQ. A distance of 15 bases separates the germline ends of V and J, which lose 5 bases and 5 bases respectively. Amplification of TCR beta CDR3 regions was carried out from RNA transcripts. The TCR CDR3 was subjected to a first round of RT-PCR using the HTBI primer set and the Qiagen OneStep RT-PCR kit. A second multiplex PCR round built the libraries, followed by size selection and purification. The libraries were sequenced on an Illumina HiSeq2000 using paired-end 100 bp reads. Per the authors' processing: SOAPnuke was used to process the raw data, removing reads that contained adapters or uncalled bases, had a mean Phred below 15, or lacked an exact match to the constant primer or identifier. COPE v1.2.5 was used to merge high-quality paired reads, and clonotypes were defined as unique nucleotide sequences. MiTCR v1.1 was used to align the clonotypes against IMGT TRBV, TRBD and TRBJ reference segments. The analysis included only V-J combinations with a frequency above 0.0001, which together covered 99.2% of the repertoires. A TCS score was defined as the ratio of F50 (clonal expansion) to E x V (chaos), with BLOSUM62-based TCRdist applied between CDR3 peptides within each V-J. Welch's t-statistics and random forest reduced some 510 V-J features to about 12, which were used in a naive Bayes classifier (R e1071). Thyroid-blood repertoire similarity was quantified with the Morisita-Horn index. TCRdb reworked the public reads: Q25 trimming with fastp, MiXCR clone assembly, productive beta chains retained. CDR3 protein duplicates are merged, each entry listing the most common genes and DNA. The V and J calls were not made by the authors but by TCRdb's processing. Counted in this sample were some 800,000 distinct CDR3 sequences; around 38% of them appeared once. The ten largest clones represent about 9% of the sample.

This entry comes from a study of T cells in Graves' hyperthyroidism and ophthalmopathy (dated by TCRdb to 2018 to 2020). Some background on the complete study: Peripheral blood samples were taken at initial diagnosis, before any treatment was given. TCR V-J signatures able to tell the groups apart were searched for in a discovery cohort of more than 90 patients, of whom 40 to 45 had Graves' ophthalmopathy and roughly 57 had stable Graves' hyperthyroidism. An independent validation cohort of under 20 hyperthyroidism patients and 17 patients who later progressed to ophthalmopathy tested prospective prediction of ophthalmopathy. The approximately 98 discovery patients were randomly divided into training and test sets at a 7:3 ratio. In addition, the study compared T-cell repertoires in thyroid tissue and in blood from roughly six Graves' hyperthyroidism patients. Once sampling was done, hyperthyroidism patients were given methimazole at a starting dose of 30 mg daily, whereas ophthalmopathy patients were given high-dose intravenous methylprednisolone. The paper describes TCR Vbeta CDR3 sequencing of 135 peripheral blood samples, made up of 40 to 45 ophthalmopathy patients, some 80 hyperthyroidism patients and roughly 17 progressor patients. The paper's findings and limits, for the study overall: A model built on a 13 V-J signature distinguished ophthalmopathy from stable hyperthyroidism, reaching around 87% sensitivity and about 81% specificity in cross-validation and 80%/75% in testing. Most expanded thyroid clonotypes (frequency above 0.001) were also detected in blood, suggesting blood repertoires may reflect thyroid immune responses. Sample size was not statistically predetermined, and blinding of investigators to group allocation was not performed. During validation, the model predicted progression to ophthalmopathy a median of roughly six months ahead of onset, with just under 71% sensitivity and 72.22% specificity.

The sample taken for sequencing was blood. This TCR came from a man aged 18-30 years with Graves' hyperthyroidism. The rearrangement combines TRBV7-9 with TRBJ1-1; D gene: possibly TRBD1, on 6 matching bases. The CDR3 reads CASSVQGGRTEAFF. At the DNA level, the sequence is TGTGCCAGCAGCGTACAGGGAGGAAGGACTGAAGCTTTCTTT.